This T cell receptor beta chain was sequenced in a study of cytomegalovirus exposure and HLA in healthy donors. PCR amplification relied on 60 Vbeta primers (plus 13 Jbeta primers). This table comes from immunoSEQ multiplex PCR, and its TCRdb copy is limited to in-frame clones, with some not included. The repertoire holds about 140,000 clones, with over 50% as singletons. J lost 1 base, V lost 4 bases, and 1 base had no gene match. The germline CDR1 and CDR2 sequences are MNHEY and SMNVEV (reference sequence). There are 13 residues in the CDR3. Points from the study as a whole: Among TCR beta chains, those listed as cytomegalovirus-associated numbered under 200.

On this clone: What it binds is not known.

J is TRBJ2-7 and V is TRBV27, with 7 bases fitting TRBD1. The source is a human donor in good health. The sample comprised PBMCs. The CDR3 protein is CASSWDSSYEQYF. The CDR3 DNA sequence: TGTGCCAGCAGTTGGGACAGTTCCTACGAGCAGTACTTC.